This record concerns one T cell receptor beta chain sequence. This entry is derived from a study of blood T cell repertoires in COVID-19. Study-wide context: COVID-19 samples collected from the United States, Italy and Spain covered acute and convalescent phases. In each case, the material was cDNA or gDNA derived from T cells, B-cell-depleted T cells, or PBMCs.

CDR3 size: 14 residues. J gave up 6 bases and V 5 bases, and 5 bases lay outside the gene matches. CDR1 and CDR2 (germline): SGHTA, FQGNSA. Seattle patients were enrolled during active infection and followed longitudinally. Authors' data handling: Researchers report that nucleated cell counts were estimated from reference gene primer amplification. Assay used: immunoSEQ multiplex PCR; TCRdb lists only in-frame clones, some missing. The DNA gave D and trimming, while V, J and clone size come from that table. In the table there are roughly 240,000 clones, roughly 85% of which are singletons. The rearrangement links TRBV7-2 to TRBJ2-4; 9 bases fit TRBD1. The source material was peripheral blood. The receptor comes from a man in his fifties or sixties with COVID-19, enrolled during active disease. CDR3 loop: CASSPGQGSNIQYF. The CDR3 bases are TGTGCCAGCAGCCCGGGACAGGGCTCAAACATTCAGTACTTC. The variable domain in full, completed from reference TRBV7-2 and TRBJ2-4, reads GAGVSQSPSNKVTEKGKDVELRCDPISGHTALYWYRQSLGQGLEFLIYFQGNSAPDKSGLPSDRFSAERTGGSVSTLTIQRTQQEDSAVYLCASSPGQGSNIQYFGAGTRLSVL.